These T cell receptor beta chains were read from a single sample in a study of T cell changes during pregnancy in multiple sclerosis. Here immunoSEQ multiplex PCR was the method, and the copy in TCRdb shows in-frame clones only, minus some. Seen here are tens of thousands of clones, about 92% observed once, and the top ten hold roughly 5%. The specimen comprised CD8+ T cells from peripheral blood mononuclear cells, sampled in the third trimester of pregnancy. The receptors here all came from a female donor with multiple sclerosis, enrolled in a pregnancy study. CDR3s include the opening cysteine and the closing phenylalanine or tryptophan. A D gene is named only where the DNA matches it firmly. Some rows mark clone size as missing; the rest say once, few, many or name a class of expanded clone.

TRBV11-3	TRBJ2-1	-	-	CASSFVQGRNEQFF	TGTGCCAGCAGCTTTGTACAGGGGAGGAATGAGCAGTTCTTC
TRBV11-2	TRBJ2-1	TRBD2	-	CASSLTSGRYNEQFF	TGTGCCAGCAGTCTGACTAGCGGGAGGTACAATGAGCAGTTCTTC
TRBV6-4	TRBJ2-1	TRBD1	-	CASSVMDRGDNEQFF	TGTGCCAGCAGTGTAATGGACAGGGGGGACAATGAGCAGTTCTTC
TRBV7-2	TRBJ2-7	TRBD2	-	CASSSAWAGVMIEQYF	TGTGCCAGCAGCTCCGCGTGGGCGGGAGTTATGATCGAGCAGTACTTC
TRBV19	TRBJ1-1	TRBD1	-	CASSPLRDRLNTEAFF	TGTGCCAGTAGCCCTCTACGGGACAGACTGAACACTGAAGCTTTCTTT
TRBV27	TRBJ2-7	-	-	CASSSLLRTYEQYF	TGTGCCAGCAGTTCCCTTTTGCGGACCTACGAGCAGTACTTC
TRBV5-4	TRBJ2-7	TRBD2	-	CASSYGLAGPYEQYF	TGTGCCAGCAGCTATGGACTAGCGGGGCCCTACGAGCAGTACTTC
TRBV4-1	TRBJ2-7	TRBD2	-	CASSQGSASGIYEQYF	TGCGCCAGCAGCCAAGGGAGCGCTAGCGGGATCTACGAGCAGTACTTC
TRBV19	TRBJ2-1	TRBD2	-	CASSILQGLADVDEQFF	TGTGCCAGTAGTATTCTCCAGGGACTAGCAGACGTCGATGAGCAGTTCTTC
TRBV4-1	TRBJ2-5	-	-	CASSRITGLGETQYF	TGCGCCAGCAGCCGAATAACAGGGTTGGGGGAGACCCAGTACTTC
TRBV1	TRBJ1-4	-	-	CTSNPDRATNEKLFF	TGCACCAGCAACCCGGACAGGGCAACTAATGAAAAACTGTTTTTT
TRBV7-2	TRBJ2-1	-	-	CASSPRGGPMDEQFF	TGTGCCAGCAGCCCCAGGGGAGGGCCAATGGATGAGCAGTTCTTC
TRBV21-1	TRBJ1-1	-	-	CASSPAIRGLTTEAFF	TGTGCCAGCAGCCCCGCTATAAGGGGGCTGACCACTGAAGCTTTCTTT
TRBV7-9	TRBJ2-7	-	-	CASSPLSLEQYF	TGTGCCAGCAGCCCTCTTTCACTCGAGCAGTACTTC
TRBV9	TRBJ2-3	-	-	CASSPSEGGSTDTQYF	TGTGCCAGCAGCCCCAGTGAAGGAGGGAGCACAGATACGCAGTATTTT
TRBV6-4	TRBJ2-1	TRBD2	few	CASSDSGGANEQFF	TGTGCCAGCAGTGACTCCGGGGGGGCCAATGAGCAGTTCTTC